Given below is one TCR beta chain in context. The sample belongs to a study of T-cell reconstitution after alpha-beta-depleted transplantation in children. This CDR3 spans 16 amino acids. The V end was cut by 1 base, the J end by 0 bases, with 12 bases between. TCRbeta library construction was performed incorporating unique molecular identifiers. TCRdb fed the PCR reads into MiXCR, producing one record per CDR3 protein. The profile shows 500,000 to 600,000 distinct CDR3 sequences, around 19% of them singletons. The receptor was isolated from a human donor who donated a stem cell graft to a child with acute lymphoblastic leukemia. The sequencing used PBMCs from the stem cell graft donor, collected from the stem cell graft. The J gene is TRBJ1-1, the V gene TRBV12-3 or TRBV12-4, with a weak D call TRBD1 (6 bases). The CDR3 DNA reads as TGTGCCAGCAGTTTAGGTCAGGGGATCATGAACACTGAAGCTTTCTTT. Amino acids: CASSLGQGIMNTEAFF.